This T cell receptor (beta chain) was captured in a study of T cell responses to AZD1222 COVID-19 vaccine. Study results and limitations: There were repertoire samples only from the period after the peak T cell response. Vaccine-associated CD4 TCRs spanned spike, dominant at 160-218 and 743-854.

Method: immunoSEQ multiplex PCR; TCRdb's copy keeps in-frame clones and lacks some. This table holds about 130,000 clones, approximately 85% found once. Concerning this clone: The antigen is unknown.

The V and J ends lost 8 bases and 0 bases, in that order; junction bases with no gene match: 6. From germline, CDR1 is WNHNN and CDR2 SYGVQD (reference sequence). This CDR3 region has 14 residues. The sample in question was peripheral blood, obtained on day 0 of AZD1222 vaccination. The chain carries TRBV10-1 and TRBJ1-1, with TRBD1 matching over 7 bases. The sequence came from an adult in good health. The CDR3 bases are TGCGCCAGCGCCTCGACAGGGTTGAACACTGAAGCTTTCTTT. This codes for CASASTGLNTEAFF.